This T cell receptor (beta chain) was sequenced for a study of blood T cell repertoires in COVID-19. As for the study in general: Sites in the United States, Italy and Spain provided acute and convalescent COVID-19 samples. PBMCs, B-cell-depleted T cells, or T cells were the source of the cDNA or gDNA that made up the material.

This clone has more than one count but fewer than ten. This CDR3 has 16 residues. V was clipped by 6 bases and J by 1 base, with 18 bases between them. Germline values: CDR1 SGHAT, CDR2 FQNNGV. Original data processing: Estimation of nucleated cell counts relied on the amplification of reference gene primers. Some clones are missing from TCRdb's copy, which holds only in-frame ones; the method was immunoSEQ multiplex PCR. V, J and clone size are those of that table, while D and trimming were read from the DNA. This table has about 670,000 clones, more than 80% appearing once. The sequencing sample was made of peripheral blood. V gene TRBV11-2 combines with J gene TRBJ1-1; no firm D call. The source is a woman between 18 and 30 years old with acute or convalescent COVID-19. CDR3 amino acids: CASRSTKNSKNTEAFF. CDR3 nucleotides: TGTGCCAGCAGATCGACTAAAAACTCGAAGAACACTGAAGCTTTCTTT.